The sequence of this T cell receptor (beta chain) was determined in a study of T cell responses to AZD1222 COVID-19 vaccine. Overall study findings and caveats: Donor demographics were predominantly white British with a female majority; clonal diversity may be underestimated.

Comment on this clone: As yet, its antigen is unknown.

Method: immunoSEQ multiplex PCR; TCRdb's copy keeps in-frame clones and lacks some. Of around 33,000 clones listed, just over 90% were seen once; the top ten hold about 50%. The receptor's source is an adult in good health. The material sequenced was peripheral blood, taken on day 0 of AZD1222 vaccination.

The CDR3 coding sequence is TGTGCCAGCAGGGCTAGCGGAAACACCGGGGAGCTGTTTTTT. Its protein product is CASRASGNTGELFF. The chain carries TRBV9 and TRBJ2-2; 7 bases align to TRBD2. Trimming took 5 bases from V and 2 from J; bases not matched to a gene: 3. CDR1 and CDR2 (germline): SGDLS, YYNGEE. The CDR3 extends over 14 amino acids.